The clone carrying this T cell receptor (beta chain) occurred a few times. This specimen comes from a study of blood T cell repertoires in COVID-19. Study as a whole: The samples span acute and convalescent COVID-19 from the United States, Italy and Spain. Nucleic acid was either cDNA or gDNA, and it came from T cells, B-cell-depleted T cells, or PBMCs.

V lost 2 bases to trimming and J lost 7 bases, with 9 bases between them. This CDR3 spans 13 amino acids. From germline, CDR1 is SGHAT and CDR2 FQNNGV. Original processing notes: For nucleated cells, counts were estimated from reference gene primer amplification. Clones were read by immunoSEQ multiplex PCR, and TCRdb kept only the in-frame ones, dropping some. The DNA gave D and trimming, while V, J and clone size come from that table. This table has about 120,000 clones, roughly 85% appearing once. This rearrangement joins TRBV11-2 to TRBJ2-1, with D unresolved. This clonotype was sampled from a man aged 80 or over with acute or convalescent COVID-19. Sequencing was done on a sample of peripheral blood. The CDR3 DNA follows: TGTGCCAGCAGCTTACGAGCGCTGAATGAGCAGTTCTTC. Its protein is CASSLRALNEQFF.